The 25 T cell receptor beta chains below come from one sample, sequenced in a study of read filtering for tumor transcriptome and immune sequencing. This library used around 400 ng RNA and molecular barcoded adaptors spanning alpha/delta and beta/gamma chains. TCRdb independently ran MiXCR on the reads; one entry per CDR3 protein. The table records about 130,000 distinct CDR3 sequences, approximately 12% of them present only once. Sequencing was carried out using a population of CD138-negative cells sorted from bone marrow. The receptors were gathered from a donor over 35 with multiple myeloma.

Regarding this clonotype: Being one base from a much bigger clone, this may be a read error. The chain uses TRBV29-1 and TRBJ2-7; D unclear. There are 12 residues in the CDR3. CDR1 and CDR2 (germline): SQVTM, ANQGSEA. CDR3 sequence: CGVVIVGYEQYF. The CDR3 DNA reads TGCGGCGTTGTGATTGTAGGCTACGAGCAGTACTTC.

Ten or more counts support this clonotype. The rearrangement uses TRBV20-1 and TRBJ1-1; 9 bases map to TRBD1. The germline CDR1 and CDR2 sequences are DFQATT and SNEGSKA (reference sequence). The CDR3 length is 14 residues. V gave up 1 base and J gave up 4 bases; unmatched junction bases: 4. CDR3 nucleotide sequence: TGCAGTGCTAGAGCTGACAGGGGGGTCACTGAAGCTTTCTTT. Protein sequence: CSARADRGVTEAFF.

This clonotype was seen at least ten times. This chain uses TRBV20-1 with TRBJ2-7; 7 bases agree with TRBD1. The V gene's germline CDR1 is DFQATT and CDR2 SNEGSKA (reference sequence). The J segment lost 2 bases and the V segment lost 3 bases, leaving 7 bases of the junction unmatched. This CDR3 region has 14 residues. CDR3 in amino acids: CSASSRDRPYEQYF. The CDR3, as DNA: TGCAGTGCTAGTTCCCGGGACAGACCCTACGAGCAGTACTTC.

This clonotype occurred many times. This chain uses TRBV12-3 or TRBV12-4 with TRBJ2-5; D not resolved. The V end was cut by 6 bases, the J end by 7 bases, with 18 bases between. The length of the CDR3 is 14 residues. The CDR3 DNA sequence: TGTGCCAGCAGCCCCCGGATTGAAAAGGGGACCCAGTACTTC. Amino acids: CASSPRIEKGTQYF.

This clonotype was detected only a few times. A much more abundant neighbour one base away suggests this may be a read error. The chain links TRBV11-3 to TRBJ2-2, with D perhaps matching TRBD1 or TRBD2 (5 bases each). The length of the CDR3 is 14 residues. Germline lookup yields CDR1 SGHNT and CDR2 YENEEA. CDR3 in DNA: TGTGCCAGCCGCCGGGGACCGAACACCGGGGAGCCGTTTTTT. This codes for CASRRGPNTGEPFF.

This clonotype was recorded many times. The V gene is TRBV11-2, the J gene TRBJ2-6; D unresolved. The CDR3 contains 12 residues. Per the germline V gene, CDR1 is SGHAT and CDR2 is FQNNGV. Trimming shortened V by 1 base and J by 11 bases, and 6 bases separated the two germline ends. The CDR3 DNA is TGTGCCAGCAGCTTAGGGTCCCACGTCCTGACTTTC. Translated, it gives CASSLGSHVLTF.

This clonotype has more than one count but fewer than ten. The gene calls are TRBV11-2 and TRBJ2-5; 9 nucleotides line up with TRBD2. Germline CDR1 is SGHAT and CDR2 is FQNNGV. The CDR3 has 16 amino acids. The V and J ends lost 1 base and 5 bases, in that order; junction bases with no gene match: 8. CDR3 DNA sequence: TGTGCCAGCAGCTTAGCCGGAGCGGGAGGTTCTGAGACCCAGTACTTC. The encoded protein is CASSLAGAGGSETQYF. The full variable domain, its missing parts supplied by reference TRBV11-2 and TRBJ2-5, is EAGVAQSPRYKIIEKRQSVAFWCNPISGHATLYWYQQILGQGPKLLIQFQNNGVVDDSQLPKDRFSAERLKGVDSTLKIQPAKLEDSAVYLCASSLAGAGGSETQYFGPGTRLLVL.

This clonotype was found many times. The rearrangement links TRBV29-1 to TRBJ1-1, with 9 positions matching TRBD1. Germline CDR1 reads SQVTM; CDR2 reads ANQGSEA. The ends lost 7 bases at V and 1 base at J; junction bases unmatched: 4. The CDR3 has 13 amino acids. The CDR3 nucleotides read TGCAGCGCCTTGACAGGGGGGAACACTGAAGCTTTCTTT. Protein sequence: CSALTGGNTEAFF.

As concerns this clonotype: This may be a read error: a much more frequent sequence differs by one nucleotide. The chain couples TRBV12-3 or TRBV12-4 to TRBJ2-3, with D perhaps TRBD1 (6 bases). V gave up 8 bases and J gave up 5 bases, with 26 bases separating them. The length of the CDR3 is 17 residues. Here the CDR3 DNA reads TGTGCCAGCCGGGCCGGGACATCCACTGATAACATAGATACGCAGTATTTT. It translates to CASRAGTSTDNIDTQYF.

A word on this clonotype: A much larger clone is a single base away; this may be a read error. J is TRBJ1-1 and V is TRBV3-1; TRBD1 matches 8 bases. This CDR3 has 17 amino acids. CDR1 LGHDT and CDR2 YNNKEL come from the germline V gene (reference sequence). As DNA, the CDR3 is TGTGCCAGCAGCCAAGGGGGACAGGTAACCATGAACACTGGAGCTTTCTTT. It encodes CASSQGGQVTMNTGAFF.

This clonotype was seen at least ten times. This sequence joins TRBV7-3 and TRBJ2-1; D possibly corresponds to TRBD2 (5 bases). Trimming pared 1 base from V and 9 bases from J, leaving 10 bases between. The CDR3 is 13 residues long. Germline V gene data show CDR1 as SGHTA and CDR2 as FQGTGA. Here the CDR3 DNA reads TGTGCCAGCAGCTTAATCCGTGAGGGTGAGCAGTTCTTC. It encodes CASSLIREGEQFF.

This clonotype was found many times. This chain connects TRBV30 to TRBJ2-4; 7 bases align to TRBD2. The germline CDR1 and CDR2 sequences are GTSNPN and SVGIG (reference sequence). The CDR3 sequence is 15 residues long. V dropped 3 bases and J dropped 8; count of bases not matched to a gene: 13. The CDR3, as DNA: TGTGCCTGGAGCCGGGGTAGCGGGTACGAAGACATTCAGTACTTC. Encoded protein: CAWSRGSGYEDIQYF.

The rearrangement joins TRBV5-1 to TRBJ2-3; 10 bases agree with TRBD2. Germline CDR1 SGHRS, CDR2 YFSETQ. This CDR3 region has 16 residues. With 4 bases clipped from V and 4 bases from J, the junction kept 9 bases outside the gene matches. The CDR3 DNA reads TGCGCCAGCAGCGGGCAGCCTAGCGGGAGTGCAGATACGCAGTATTTT. The encoded protein is CASSGQPSGSADTQYF.

Note on this clonotype: This could be a read error, since a much larger clone is one nucleotide away. The CDR3 here is CAGSPPNGGNEQFF. DNA of the CDR3: TGTGCCGGCTCACCACCAAATGGGGGCAATGAGCAGTTCTTC. This rearrangement joins TRBV18 to TRBJ2-1; the D call may be TRBD1 or TRBD2 (5 bases each). There are 14 residues in the CDR3. Germline V gene lookup returns CDR1 KGHSH and CDR2 LQKENI.

This clonotype was seen at least ten times. V and J are TRBV5-6 and TRBJ1-1; 7 bases match TRBD1. Unmatched junction bases numbered 17, after V lost 4 bases and J lost 11 bases. CDR3 length: 15 residues. The V gene's germline CDR1 is SGHDT and CDR2 YYEEEE. The CDR3 here is CASSPGGNTGKKAFF. CDR3 DNA: TGTGCCAGCAGCCCAGGGGGGAATACAGGGAAAAAGGCTTTCTTT.

The chain uses TRBV19 and TRBJ2-1, with D tentatively TRBD2 (5 bases). The germline V gene encodes CDR1 LNHDA and CDR2 SQIVND (reference sequence). The V and J ends lost 5 bases and 9 bases respectively, with 11 bases between them. The CDR3 is 12 amino acids. Here the CDR3 reads CASSALRGEQFF. DNA of the CDR3: TGTGCCAGTAGTGCCCTCCGGGGTGAGCAGTTCTTC.

This clonotype was recorded at least ten times. This chain uses TRBV12-3 or TRBV12-4 with TRBJ2-1; D call uncertain. CDR3 size: 14 residues. Trimming took 3 bases from V and 4 from J, leaving 10 bases between them. As DNA, the CDR3 is TGTGCCAGCAGTTTTGGCCAGGTATACAATGAGCAGTTCTTC. This encodes CASSFGQVYNEQFF.

This clonotype was detected many times. The gene calls are TRBV6-6 and TRBJ2-7; 7 bases map to TRBD2. Germline CDR1 and CDR2: MNHNY and SVGAGI (reference sequence). Losses at the gene ends were 7 bases for V and 4 bases for J; bases not matched to a gene: 10. The CDR3 spans 14 residues. DNA of the CDR3: TGTGCCAGCAACACAGGCGGGAGTACTTACGAGCAGTACTTC. Protein sequence: CASNTGGSTYEQYF.

A word on this clonotype: A much larger clone differs by one base, so this may be a read error. The chain combines TRBV20-1 with TRBJ1-1; D gene unclear. The germline gives CDR1 DFQATT, CDR2 SNEGSKA (reference sequence). Deletions cut 6 bases from V and 3 bases from J, with 8 bases between. There are 11 residues in the CDR3. In DNA, the CDR3 is TGCAGTGCAGACGGGGACACTGAAGCTTTCTTT. Translating it yields CSADGDTEAFF.

In the case of this clonotype: One base away lies a much larger clone, so this may be a sequencing read error. This chain connects TRBV11-2 to TRBJ2-5; tentatively, D is TRBD1 or TRBD2 (5 bases each). CDR3 size: 18 residues. From germline, CDR1 is SGHAT and CDR2 FQNNGV. The CDR3 reads CASSLVGPATPYQETRYF. CDR3 DNA sequence: TGTGCCAGCAGCTTAGTGGGACCAGCGACGCCCTACCAAGAGACCCGGTACTTC.

Comments on this clonotype: It may be a read error: a sequence one base away is much more abundant. The chain is built from TRBV27 and TRBJ2-7; 14 positions agree with TRBD2. CDR1 and CDR2 from the germline V gene are MNHEY and SMNVEV (reference sequence). The CDR3 covers 17 residues. The CDR3 region has the DNA TGTGCCAGCAGTTCGGGACTAGCGGGAGTCGTGTACTACGAGCGGTACTTC. Its translation is CASSSGLAGVVYYERYF.

This clonotype has a count of ten or more. This chain joins TRBV7-3 and TRBJ2-5; 8 nucleotides line up with TRBD1. This CDR3 has 15 amino acids. Per germline, CDR1 SGHTA and CDR2 FQGTGA. V was clipped by 5 bases and J by 3 bases; unmatched bases: 8. In DNA form, the CDR3 reads TGTGCCAGCAGCCCGGACAGGGTGGACGAAGAGACCCAGTACTTC. This sequence encodes CASSPDRVDEETQYF.

A few counts support this clonotype. This rearrangement joins TRBV28 to TRBJ2-4, with a weak D call TRBD1 (8 bases). Germline-derived CDR1 and CDR2 are MDHEN and SYDVKM. The V end lost 6 bases, the J end lost 6 bases, and 12 bases lay between the germline ends. The CDR3 is 13 amino acids. The CDR3 nucleotides read TGTGCCAGCAGCACAGGGGGGGGAAACATTCAGTACTTC. Translation: CASSTGGGNIQYF.

This chain connects TRBV4-1 to TRBJ2-1; TRBD2 matches at 8 bases. J gave up 5 bases and V 0 bases, and 12 bases lay outside the gene matches. Germline CDR1 reads MGHRA; CDR2 reads YSYEKL. The CDR3 length is 18 residues. DNA of the CDR3: TGCGCCAGCAGCCAAGATTCATCGCGGGGGGATCTAGACAATGAGCAGTTCTTC. The encoded protein is CASSQDSSRGDLDNEQFF.

This clonotype has at least ten counts. J is TRBJ2-6 and V is TRBV9; D may be TRBD1 (6 bases). Germline loops: CDR1 SGDLS, CDR2 YYNGEE. Trimming cost V 4 bases and J 0 bases, with 8 bases left between them. This CDR3 region has 15 residues. The CDR3 coding sequence is TGTGCCAGCAGCCACAGGGTCTCTGGGGCCAACGTCCTGACTTTC. Protein product: CASSHRVSGANVLTF.